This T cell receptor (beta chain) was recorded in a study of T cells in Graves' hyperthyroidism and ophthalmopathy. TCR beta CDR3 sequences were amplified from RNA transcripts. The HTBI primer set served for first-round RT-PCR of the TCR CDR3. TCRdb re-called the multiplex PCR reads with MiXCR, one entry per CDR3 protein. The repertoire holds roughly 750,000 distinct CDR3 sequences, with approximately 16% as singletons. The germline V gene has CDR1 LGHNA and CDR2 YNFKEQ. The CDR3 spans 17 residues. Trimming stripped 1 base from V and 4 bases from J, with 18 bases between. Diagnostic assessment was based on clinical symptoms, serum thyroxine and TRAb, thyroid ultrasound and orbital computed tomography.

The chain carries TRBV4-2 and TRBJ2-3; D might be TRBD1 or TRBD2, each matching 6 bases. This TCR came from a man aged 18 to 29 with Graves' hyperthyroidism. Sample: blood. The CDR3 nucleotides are TGTGCCAGCAGCCAAGTAGGGGGGCGCATGATCCCAGATACGCAGTATTTT. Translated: CASSQVGGRMIPDTQYF.